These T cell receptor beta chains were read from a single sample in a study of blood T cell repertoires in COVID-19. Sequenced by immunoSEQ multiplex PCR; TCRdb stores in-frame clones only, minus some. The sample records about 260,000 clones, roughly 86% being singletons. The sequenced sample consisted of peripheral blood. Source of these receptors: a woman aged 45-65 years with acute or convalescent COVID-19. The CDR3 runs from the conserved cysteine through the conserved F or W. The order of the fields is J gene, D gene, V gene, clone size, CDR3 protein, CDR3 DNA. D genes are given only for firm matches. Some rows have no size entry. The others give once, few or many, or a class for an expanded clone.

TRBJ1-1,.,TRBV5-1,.,CASSLIPRNTEAFF,TGCGCCAGCAGCTTGATCCCCCGGAACACTGAAGCTTTCTTT
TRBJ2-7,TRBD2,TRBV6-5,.,CASSPGTSGSAHF,TGTGCCAGCAGTCCTGGGACTAGCGGGAGCGCACACTTC
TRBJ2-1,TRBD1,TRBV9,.,CASSATGQAHNEQFF,TGTGCCAGCAGCGCTACGGGACAGGCTCACAATGAGCAGTTCTTC
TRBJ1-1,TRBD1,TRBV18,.,CASSTGQGATGNTEAFF,TGTGCCAGCTCAACTGGACAGGGGGCAACGGGGAACACTGAAGCTTTCTTT
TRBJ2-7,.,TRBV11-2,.,CASSLQTAYEQYF,TGTGCCAGCAGCTTACAGACAGCCTACGAGCAGTACTTC
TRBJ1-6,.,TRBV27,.,CASSLSPAGGYSPLHF,TGTGCCAGCAGTTTATCGCCTGCGGGCGGTTATTCACCCCTCCACTTT
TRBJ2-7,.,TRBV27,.,CATSRGHSKNYEQYF,TGTGCCACCTCGCGCGGGCACAGCAAGAACTACGAGCAGTACTTC
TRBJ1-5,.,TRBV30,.,CAWSVGGTGQPQHF,TGTGCCTGGAGTGTAGGGGGAACCGGTCAGCCCCAGCATTTT
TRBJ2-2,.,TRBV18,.,CASSPPSRIGELFF,TGTGCCAGCTCACCACCGTCTAGAATCGGGGAGCTGTTTTTT
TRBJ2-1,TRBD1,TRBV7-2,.,CASSQLGTGGGEQFF,TGTGCCAGCAGCCAACTGGGGACAGGGGGGGGTGAGCAGTTCTTC
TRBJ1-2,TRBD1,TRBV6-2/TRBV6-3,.,CASSPRGQVNYGYTF,TGTGCCAGCAGCCCCAGGGGACAGGTCAACTATGGCTACACCTTC
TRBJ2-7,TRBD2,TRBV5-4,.,CASRLTSGTTLPYEQYF,TGTGCCAGCAGATTAACTAGCGGGACCACCCTACCCTACGAGCAGTACTTC
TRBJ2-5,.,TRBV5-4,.,CASSLTGSQETQYF,TGTGCCAGCAGCTTGACGGGATCCCAAGAGACCCAGTACTTC
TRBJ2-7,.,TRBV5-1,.,CASSLRLPTSKAYYEQYF,TGCGCCAGCAGCCTGCGCCTACCGACTAGTAAGGCCTACTACGAGCAGTACTTC
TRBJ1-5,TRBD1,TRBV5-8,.,CASSARTGQQPQHF,TGTGCCAGCAGCGCTAGGACAGGGCAGCAGCCCCAGCATTTT
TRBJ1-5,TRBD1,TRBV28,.,CASSQEGGTPGQGRDQPQHF,TGTGCCAGCAGCCAAGAAGGGGGAACTCCGGGACAGGGAAGGGATCAGCCCCAGCATTTT
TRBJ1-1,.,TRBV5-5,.,CASSHPDKGGDTEAFF,TGTGCCAGCAGCCACCCCGACAAAGGGGGGGACACTGAAGCTTTCTTT
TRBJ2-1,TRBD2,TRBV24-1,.,CATSDLGAGETAEQFF,TGTGCCACCAGTGATTTGGGAGCGGGAGAAACGGCGGAGCAGTTCTTC
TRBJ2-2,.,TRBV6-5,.,CASRPGNTGELFF,TGTGCCAGCCGTCCGGGGAACACCGGGGAGCTGTTTTTT
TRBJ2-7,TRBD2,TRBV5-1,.,CASSQGLAGIGYEQYF,TGCGCCAGCAGCCAGGGACTAGCGGGAATTGGCTACGAGCAGTACTTC
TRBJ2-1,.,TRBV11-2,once,CASSLTGLANEQFF,TGTGCCAGCAGCTTAACGGGTCTAGCTAATGAGCAGTTCTTC
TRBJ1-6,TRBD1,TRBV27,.,CASSPRDRDSPLHF,TGTGCCAGCAGTCCCCGGGACAGGGATTCACCCCTCCACTTT
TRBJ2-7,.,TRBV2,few,CASSEQGMGYEQYF,TGTGCCAGCAGTGAACAGGGCATGGGGTACGAGCAGTACTTC
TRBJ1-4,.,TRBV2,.,CATRGSLATNEKLFF,TGTGCCACTCGGGGGAGCCTTGCAACTAATGAAAAACTGTTTTTT
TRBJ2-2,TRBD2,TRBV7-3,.,CASSLGLAGVRTGELFF,TGTGCCAGCAGCTTAGGACTAGCGGGAGTTCGCACCGGGGAGCTGTTTTTT
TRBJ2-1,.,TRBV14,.,CASSHGGRPFF,TGTGCCAGCAGCCACGGTGGGAGGCCGTTCTTC